The sequence of this T cell receptor (beta chain) was determined in a study of blood T cell dynamics during melanoma immunotherapy. In the study overall: Standard first-line treatment here was pembrolizumab or nivolumab plus ipilimumab in metastatic melanoma.

Regarding time point: week 3, after first cycle of checkpoint inhibitor. One draw preceded checkpoint blockade; another followed its first cycle at week 3. Apart from two fast progressors, RECIST 1.1 response was judged 12 weeks post-infusion. No patient had earlier systemic cancer treatment, concurrent immunosuppressants, or another active cancer. V was pared by 7 bases and J by 5 bases, with 15 bases between. This CDR3 comprises 13 residues. Per the germline V gene, CDR1 is SGHRS and CDR2 is YFSETQ. Generated by immunoSEQ multiplex PCR, the TCRdb table keeps only in-frame clones and is missing some. The repertoire includes about 6,000 clones, roughly 77% of them detected once, and about 34% sits in the top ten.

This TCR came from a human donor with melanoma. The chain employs TRBV5-1 and TRBJ2-5, with D perhaps TRBD2 (6 bases). This material consisted of blood, taken from a patient treated with checkpoint blockade. The CDR3 bases are TGCGCCAGCCACGGAGGGCCTAGGGAGACCCAGTACTTC. It translates to CASHGGPRETQYF.